Listed below are T cell receptor beta chains from one sample, sequenced in a study of PD-1 blockade in classical Hodgkin lymphoma. Profiled with immunoSEQ multiplex PCR; TCRdb holds only in-frame clones, not every one. The data show tens of thousands of clones, about 89% seen once. Sequences were derived from peripheral blood mononuclear cells (PBMCs), sampled before the fourth cycle of nivolumab. The receptors stem from a human donor with classical Hodgkin lymphoma. CDR3s include the opening cysteine and the closing phenylalanine or tryptophan. The order of the fields is D gene, J gene, V gene, clone size, CDR3 protein, CDR3 DNA. A D gene is named only where the DNA matches it firmly. Clone size is not always given. Where it is, it says once, few, many or a class for expanded clones.

>.|TRBJ2-6|TRBV6-6|.
CASRPARSGANVLTF
TGTGCCAGCCGCCCGGCGAGATCTGGGGCCAACGTCCTGACTTTC
>TRBD1|TRBJ1-2|TRBV7-8|.
CASSSAPGQGEGYTF
TGTGCCAGCAGCTCGGCCCCTGGACAGGGCGAAGGCTACACCTTC
>.|TRBJ1-5|TRBV9|.
CASSVDGEPNQPQHF
TGTGCCAGCAGCGTAGACGGGGAGCCTAATCAGCCCCAGCATTTT
>TRBD1|TRBJ2-7|TRBV10-3|.
CAILVQGIRSEQYF
TGTGCCATTTTGGTACAGGGGATCAGAAGCGAGCAGTACTTC
>TRBD2|TRBJ2-1|TRBV30|.
CAWSVPPGGLVNVGEQFF
TGTGCCTGGAGTGTACCCCCCGGGGGACTAGTAAATGTGGGGGAGCAGTTCTTC
>.|TRBJ2-1|TRBV6-5|once
CASRMGLGEQFF
TGTGCCAGCCGGATGGGTTTAGGGGAGCAGTTCTTC
>.|TRBJ2-2|TRBV9|.
CASSVGTIQGELFF
TGTGCCAGCAGCGTAGGGACGATTCAGGGGGAGCTGTTTTTT
>TRBD1|TRBJ1-1|TRBV6-6|.
CATSGTGAMNTEAFF
TGTGCCACCAGTGGGACAGGCGCCATGAACACTGAAGCTTTCTTT
>.|TRBJ2-3|TRBV27|.
CAYLIVPATDTQYF
TGTGCCTATCTGATCGTTCCCGCAACAGATACGCAGTATTTT
>.|TRBJ2-5|TRBV7-2|.
CASSLVEAETQYF
TGTGCCAGCAGCTTAGTGGAGGCCGAGACCCAGTACTTC
>.|TRBJ1-2|TRBV19|once
CASSSFFLGPTIDYGYTF
TGTGCCAGTAGTAGCTTCTTTCTGGGGCCTACTATAGACTATGGCTACACCTTC
>.|TRBJ1-2|TRBV6-4|.
CASSDFRRGGYTF
TGTGCCAGCAGTGACTTTAGGAGGGGTGGCTACACCTTC
>.|TRBJ2-3|TRBV6-5|once
CASKASFRTDTQYF
TGTGCCAGCAAAGCCTCTTTCCGGACAGATACGCAGTATTTT
>.|TRBJ2-7|TRBV4-1|.
CASSQDPGPVYEQYF
TGCGCCAGCAGCCAAGATCCTGGGCCAGTCTACGAGCAGTACTTC
>.|TRBJ1-2|TRBV4-1|once
CASSHPDSYGYTF
TGCGCCAGCAGCCACCCGGACAGCTATGGCTACACCTTC
>.|TRBJ1-1|TRBV5-4|once
CASSSGANTEAFF
TGTGCCAGCAGCTCGGGGGCTAACACTGAAGCTTTCTTT
>.|TRBJ1-5|TRBV30|.
CAWSRGTAGNAPQHF
TGTGCCTGGAGTCGTGGGACCGCGGGGAATGCGCCCCAGCATTTT
>.|TRBJ1-1|TRBV6-5|once
CASSYFGGANTEAFF
TGTGCCAGCAGTTACTTCGGGGGGGCGAACACTGAAGCTTTCTTT
>.|TRBJ1-3|TRBV4-1|.
CASGWSSGNTIYF
TGCGCCAGCGGGTGGAGCTCTGGAAACACCATATATTTT
>.|TRBJ1-1|TRBV28|.
CASRPGNTEAFF
TGTGCCAGCAGACCAGGGAACACTGAAGCTTTCTTT
>TRBD1|TRBJ2-7|TRBV30|.
CAWISGTGYEQYF
TGTGCCTGGATATCCGGGACAGGGTACGAGCAGTACTTC
>TRBD1|TRBJ2-7|TRBV20-1|.
CSAQDRAEQYF
TGCAGTGCGCAGGACAGGGCCGAGCAGTACTTC
>TRBD1|TRBJ1-1|TRBV5-1|.
CASSLAGGNTEAFF
TGCGCCAGCAGCTTGGCAGGGGGGAACACTGAAGCTTTCTTT
>.|TRBJ2-1|TRBV2|.
CASVYMNEQFF
TGTGCCAGCGTGTATATGAATGAGCAGTTCTTC
>.|TRBJ1-1|TRBV19|.
CASSARENTEAFF
TGTGCCAGTAGTGCGCGGGAGAACACTGAAGCTTTCTTT
>TRBD1|TRBJ2-2|TRBV7-8|.
CASSLVRTGDTGELFF
TGTGCCAGCAGCTTAGTGCGGACAGGAGACACCGGGGAGCTGTTTTTT
>.|TRBJ2-1|TRBV30|once
CAFTRASFYNEQFF
TGTGCCTTCACGCGGGCATCTTTCTACAATGAGCAGTTCTTC
>TRBD1|TRBJ1-2|TRBV7-8|.
CASSARDRGYGYTF
TGTGCCAGCAGCGCCCGGGACAGGGGTTATGGCTACACCTTC
>TRBD1|TRBJ1-5|TRBV5-5|.
CASSIRGQPQHF
TGTGCCAGCAGCATCAGGGGGCAGCCCCAGCATTTT
>.|TRBJ2-1|TRBV4-1|.
CASNDFHEQFF
TGCGCCAGCAACGATTTCCATGAGCAGTTCTTC
>.|TRBJ1-5|TRBV9|.
CASSVGGGGQPQHF
TGTGCCAGCAGCGTAGGGGGTGGCGGGCAGCCCCAGCATTTT
>TRBD1|TRBJ1-2|TRBV28|.
CASSMIPGQGYGYTF
TGTGCCAGCAGCATGATACCGGGACAGGGCTATGGCTACACCTTC
>TRBD1|TRBJ2-4|TRBV7-9|.
CASSLGQGWTKNIQYF
TGTGCCAGCAGCTTGGGACAGGGATGGACCAAAAACATTCAGTACTTC
>.|TRBJ1-1|TRBV6-5|.
CASSGWTYGDTEAFF
TGTGCCAGCAGTGGATGGACCTACGGCGACACTGAAGCTTTCTTT
>TRBD2|TRBJ2-2|TRBV11-2|.
CASSFRGGTNTGELFF
TGTGCCAGCAGCTTTCGCGGGGGAACGAACACCGGGGAGCTGTTTTTT
>.|TRBJ1-4|TRBV5-1|.
CASSFTGITNEKLFF
TGCGCCAGCAGCTTTACAGGGATAACTAATGAAAAACTGTTTTTT
>.|TRBJ1-4|TRBV7-8|.
CASSPGLEKLFF
TGTGCCAGCAGCCCGGGACTAGAAAAACTGTTTTTT
>.|TRBJ1-6|TRBV7-6|.
CASSLGPNSPLHF
TGTGCCAGCAGCTTAGGGCCGAATTCACCCCTCCACTTT
>.|TRBJ2-2|TRBV6-5|.
CASSYLGAGELFF
TGTGCCAGCAGTTACTTGGGGGCCGGGGAGCTGTTTTTT
>.|TRBJ1-1|TRBV2|.
CASSEGSQGSDTEAFF
TGTGCCAGCAGTGAAGGATCACAGGGTTCGGACACTGAAGCTTTCTTT
>.|TRBJ1-1|TRBV6-1|.
CASSPSERREEAFF
TGTGCCAGCAGTCCGTCAGAACGCAGAGAGGAAGCTTTCTTT
>TRBD2|TRBJ2-5|TRBV5-1|.
CASSRRGTQETQYF
TGCGCCAGCAGTCGGCGGGGGACCCAAGAGACCCAGTACTTC
>.|TRBJ2-1|TRBV2|.
CATTTGSSYNEQFF
TGTGCCACTACGACTGGAAGTTCCTACAATGAGCAGTTCTTC
>TRBD1|TRBJ2-2|TRBV18|.
CASSPQNRGRNTGELFF
TGTGCCAGCTCACCCCAAAACAGGGGTAGGAACACCGGGGAGCTGTTTTTT
>.|TRBJ1-2|TRBV5-6|.
CASSYHTWGEYGYTF
TGTGCCAGCAGCTATCACACGTGGGGCGAGTATGGCTACACCTTC
>TRBD1|TRBJ2-3|TRBV11-2|.
CASSFGTGGTDTQYF
TGTGCCAGCAGCTTTGGGACAGGGGGCACAGATACGCAGTATTTT
>.|TRBJ1-5|TRBV7-2|.
CASSDDSQPQHF
TGTGCCAGCAGCGACGACAGTCAGCCCCAGCATTTT
>.|TRBJ1-1|TRBV2|once
CASRAFPAAFF
TGTGCCAGCCGGGCCTTCCCGGCCGCTTTCTTT
>TRBD1|TRBJ2-7|TRBV2|.
CASSDLDRSRYEQYF
TGTGCCAGCAGTGACCTGGACAGGTCTAGGTACGAGCAGTACTTC
>.|TRBJ1-2|TRBV4-1|.
CASSRQLWSSGILYGYTF
TGCGCCAGCAGCCGACAACTGTGGAGCTCCGGGATCCTCTATGGCTACACCTTC
>TRBD2|TRBJ2-1|TRBV5-1|.
CASSTRGGASGGNNEQFF
TGCGCCAGCAGCACCCGAGGTGGGGCTAGCGGGGGGAACAATGAGCAGTTCTTC
>.|TRBJ2-2|TRBV5-1|.
CASSLGSRNTGELFF
TGCGCCAGCAGCTTGGGTAGCCGGAACACCGGGGAGCTGTTTTTT
>.|TRBJ1-5|TRBV23-1|.
CASNLTRGPQHF
TGCGCCAGCAACCTCACCAGGGGGCCCCAGCATTTT
>TRBD2|TRBJ2-5|TRBV18|.
CASSPTGGAQETQYF
TGTGCCAGCTCACCAACCGGGGGGGCCCAAGAGACCCAGTACTTC
>.|TRBJ2-7|TRBV4-2|.
CASSLLGGEQYF
TGTGCCAGCAGCCTTTTAGGGGGCGAGCAGTACTTC
>.|TRBJ2-7|TRBV19|.
CASSIRRGRGSYEQYF
TGTGCCAGTAGTATCCGGCGGGGCAGGGGCAGCTACGAGCAGTACTTC
>.|TRBJ2-1|TRBV6-5|.
CASSGRDRIYNEQFF
TGTGCCAGCAGTGGCCGGGACCGAATTTACAATGAGCAGTTCTTC
>TRBD1|TRBJ1-2|TRBV19|.
CASSSPPGTGGYGYTF
TGTGCCAGTAGTTCCCCCCCAGGGACAGGGGGTTATGGCTACACCTTC